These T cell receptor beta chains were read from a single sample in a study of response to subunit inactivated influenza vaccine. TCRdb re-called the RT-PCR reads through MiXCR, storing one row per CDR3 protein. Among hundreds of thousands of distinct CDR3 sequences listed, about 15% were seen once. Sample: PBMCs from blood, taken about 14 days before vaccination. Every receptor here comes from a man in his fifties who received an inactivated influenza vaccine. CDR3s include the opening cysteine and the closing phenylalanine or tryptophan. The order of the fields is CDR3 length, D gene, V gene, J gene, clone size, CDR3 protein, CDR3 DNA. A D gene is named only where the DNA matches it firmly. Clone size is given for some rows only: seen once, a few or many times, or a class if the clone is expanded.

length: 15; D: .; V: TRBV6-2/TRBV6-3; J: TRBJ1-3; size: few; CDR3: CASSYSKGSGNTIYF; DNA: TGTGCCAGCAGTTACTCGAAGGGAAGCGGAAACACCATATATTTT
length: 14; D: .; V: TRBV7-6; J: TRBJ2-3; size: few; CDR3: CASTPSGNTDTQYF; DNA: TGTGCCAGCACCCCGTCGGGGAATACAGATACGCAGTATTTT
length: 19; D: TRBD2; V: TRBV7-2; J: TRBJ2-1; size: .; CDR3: CASSGAGLAGGFSYNEQFF; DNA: TGTGCCAGCAGCGGAGCGGGGCTAGCGGGAGGGTTCTCCTACAATGAGCAGTTCTTC
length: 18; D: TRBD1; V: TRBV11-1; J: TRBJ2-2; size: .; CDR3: CASSWTGTGGPNTGELFF; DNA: TGTGCCAGCAGCTGGACCGGGACAGGGGGTCCGAACACCGGGGAGCTGTTTTTT
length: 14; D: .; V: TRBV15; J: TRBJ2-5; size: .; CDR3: CATSGWATEETQYF; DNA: TGTGCCACCAGCGGTTGGGCGACGGAAGAGACCCAGTACTTC
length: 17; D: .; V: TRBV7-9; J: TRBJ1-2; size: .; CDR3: CASSFEQGLRTNYGYTF; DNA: TGTGCCAGCAGCTTCGAACAGGGTCTAAGGACTAACTATGGCTACACCTTC
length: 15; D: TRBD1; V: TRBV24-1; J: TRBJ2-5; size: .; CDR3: CATSTGTGVRETQYF; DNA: TGTGCCACCAGTACTGGGACAGGGGTACGGGAGACCCAGTACTTC
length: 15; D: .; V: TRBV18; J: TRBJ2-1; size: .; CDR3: CASSPASEAYNEQFF; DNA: TGTGCCAGCTCACCAGCTAGCGAGGCCTACAATGAGCAGTTCTTC
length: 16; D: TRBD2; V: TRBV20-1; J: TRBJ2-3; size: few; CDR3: CSAGTSELIFTDTQYF; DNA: TGCAGTGCTGGGACTAGCGAACTCATCTTCACAGATACGCAGTATTTT
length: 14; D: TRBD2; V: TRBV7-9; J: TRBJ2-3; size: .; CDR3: CASSVGLARDTQYF; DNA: TGTGCCAGCAGTGTCGGACTAGCGAGAGATACGCAGTATTTT
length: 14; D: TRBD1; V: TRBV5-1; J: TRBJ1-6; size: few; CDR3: CASSRGTGDSPLHF; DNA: TGCGCCAGCAGCCGAGGGACAGGGGATTCACCCCTCCACTTT
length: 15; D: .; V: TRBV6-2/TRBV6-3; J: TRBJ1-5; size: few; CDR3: CASRPDGPSNQPQHF; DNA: TGTGCCAGCAGACCCGACGGTCCTAGCAATCAGCCCCAGCATTTT
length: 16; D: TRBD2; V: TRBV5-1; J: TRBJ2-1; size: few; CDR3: CASRTSGRGKMNEQFF; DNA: TGCGCCAGCAGAACTAGCGGGAGAGGTAAGATGAATGAGCAGTTCTTC
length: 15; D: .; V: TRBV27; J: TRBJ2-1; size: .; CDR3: CASSTNRGRGVEQFF; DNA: TGTGCCAGCAGTACAAACCGAGGCAGGGGTGTTGAGCAGTTCTTC
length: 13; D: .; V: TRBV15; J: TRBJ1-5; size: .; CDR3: CATSKTVNQPQHF; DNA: TGTGCCACCAGCAAGACAGTCAATCAGCCCCAGCATTTT
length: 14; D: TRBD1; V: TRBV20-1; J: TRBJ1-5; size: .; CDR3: CSARAGQGNQPQHF; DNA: TGCAGTGCTAGGGCGGGACAGGGGAATCAGCCCCAGCATTTT
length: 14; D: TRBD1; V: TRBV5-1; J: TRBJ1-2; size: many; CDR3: CASSTGTGNYGYTF; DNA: TGCGCCAGCAGCACTGGGACAGGGAACTATGGCTACACCTTC
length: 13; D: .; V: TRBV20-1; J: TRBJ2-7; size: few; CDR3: CSAPLLSSYEQYF; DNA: TGCAGTGCTCCCCTTCTGAGCTCCTACGAGCAGTACTTC
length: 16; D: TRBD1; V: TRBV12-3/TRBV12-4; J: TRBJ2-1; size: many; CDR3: CASSRGPNSRYNEQFF; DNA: TGTGCCAGCAGTAGGGGGCCCAACTCCCGCTACAATGAGCAGTTCTTC
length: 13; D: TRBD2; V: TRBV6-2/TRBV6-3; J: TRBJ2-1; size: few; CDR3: CASSLPSGSEQFF; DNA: TGTGCCAGCAGTTTACCGAGCGGGAGTGAGCAGTTCTTC
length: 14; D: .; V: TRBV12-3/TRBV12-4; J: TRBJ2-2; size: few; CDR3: CASTQGGSTGELFF; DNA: TGTGCCAGCACTCAAGGGGGGAGCACCGGGGAGCTGTTTTTT
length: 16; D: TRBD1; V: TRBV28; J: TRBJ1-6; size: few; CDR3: CASSSTGTGGTSPLHF; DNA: TGTGCCAGCAGTTCCACCGGGACAGGGGGAACTTCACCCCTCCACTTT
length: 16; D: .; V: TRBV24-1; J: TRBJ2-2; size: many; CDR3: CATSWGGATNTGELFF; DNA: TGTGCCACCTCCTGGGGGGGGGCTACGAACACCGGGGAGCTGTTTTTT
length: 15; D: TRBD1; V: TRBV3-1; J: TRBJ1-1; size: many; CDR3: CASSQVSGGTAEAFF; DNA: TGTGCCAGCAGCCAAGTTTCAGGGGGCACCGCTGAAGCTTTCTTT
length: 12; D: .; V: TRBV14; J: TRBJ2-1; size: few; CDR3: CASSQGWNEQFF; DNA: TGTGCCAGCAGCCAGGGGTGGAATGAGCAGTTCTTC
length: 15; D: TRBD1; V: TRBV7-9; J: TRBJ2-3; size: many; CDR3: CASSFPRGLTDTQYF; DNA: TGTGCCAGCAGCTTCCCCAGGGGGTTAACAGATACGCAGTATTTT
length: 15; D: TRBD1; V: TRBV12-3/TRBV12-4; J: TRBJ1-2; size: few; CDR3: CASSSSPGQGPGYTF; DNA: TGTGCCAGCAGTTCATCTCCGGGACAGGGTCCTGGCTACACCTTC
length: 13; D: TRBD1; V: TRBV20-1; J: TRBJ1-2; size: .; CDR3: CSALQDRGRGYTF; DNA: TGCAGTGCTCTTCAGGACAGGGGGCGAGGCTACACCTTC
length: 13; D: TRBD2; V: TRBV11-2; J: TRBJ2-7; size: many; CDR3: CASSFGLAYEQYF; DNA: TGTGCCAGCAGCTTTGGACTAGCGTACGAGCAGTACTTC
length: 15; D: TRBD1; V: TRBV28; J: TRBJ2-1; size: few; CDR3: CASRRQGGFYNEQFF; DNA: TGTGCCAGCAGGCGACAGGGGGGGTTCTACAATGAGCAGTTCTTC
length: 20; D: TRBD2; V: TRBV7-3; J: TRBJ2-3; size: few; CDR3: CASSGSPSGSSGAIGDTQYF; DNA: TGTGCCAGCAGTGGTAGCCCGTCGGGTTCAAGCGGGGCCATCGGAGATACGCAGTATTTT
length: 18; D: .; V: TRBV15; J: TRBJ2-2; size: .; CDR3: CATSRGPLGTLGTGELFF; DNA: TGTGCCACCAGCAGAGGCCCGCTCGGGACTTTAGGGACCGGGGAGCTGTTTTTT